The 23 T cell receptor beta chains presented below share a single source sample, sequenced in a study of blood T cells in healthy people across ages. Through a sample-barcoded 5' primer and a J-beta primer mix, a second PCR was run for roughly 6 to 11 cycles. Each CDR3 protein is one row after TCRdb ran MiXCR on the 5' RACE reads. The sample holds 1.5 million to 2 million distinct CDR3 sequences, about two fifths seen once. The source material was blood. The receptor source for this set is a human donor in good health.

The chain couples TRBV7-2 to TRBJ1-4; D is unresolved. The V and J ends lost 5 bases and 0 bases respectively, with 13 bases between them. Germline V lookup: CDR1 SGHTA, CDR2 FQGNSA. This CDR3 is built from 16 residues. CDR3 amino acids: CASSPDADATNEKLFF. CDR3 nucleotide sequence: TGTGCCAGCAGCCCCGACGCGGATGCAACTAATGAAAAACTGTTTTTT.

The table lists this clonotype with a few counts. In nucleotides, the CDR3 is TGTGCCAGCAGCTTAGGGGGGACAGGGTTAGAGACCCAGTACTTC. Its protein product is CASSLGGTGLETQYF. The chain links TRBV7-2 to TRBJ2-7; 9 positions match TRBD1. With the DNA end fitting TRBJ2-5 better, the J assignment may be wrong. This CDR3 has 15 residues. The V gene's germline CDR1 is SGHTA and CDR2 FQGNSA.

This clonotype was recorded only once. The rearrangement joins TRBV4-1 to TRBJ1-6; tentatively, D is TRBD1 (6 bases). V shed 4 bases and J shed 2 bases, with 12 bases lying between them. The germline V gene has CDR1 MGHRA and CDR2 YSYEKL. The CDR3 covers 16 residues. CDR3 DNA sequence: TGCGCCAGCAGCCTTACAGGGAACACCTATAATTCACCCCTCCACTTT. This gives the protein CASSLTGNTYNSPLHF.

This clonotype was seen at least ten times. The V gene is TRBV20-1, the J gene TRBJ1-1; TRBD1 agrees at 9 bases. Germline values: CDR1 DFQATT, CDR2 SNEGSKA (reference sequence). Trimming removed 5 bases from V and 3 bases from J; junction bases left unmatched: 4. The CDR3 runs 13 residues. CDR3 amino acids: CSARGTGHTEAFF. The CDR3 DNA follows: TGCAGTGCTCGCGGGACAGGGCACACTGAAGCTTTCTTT.

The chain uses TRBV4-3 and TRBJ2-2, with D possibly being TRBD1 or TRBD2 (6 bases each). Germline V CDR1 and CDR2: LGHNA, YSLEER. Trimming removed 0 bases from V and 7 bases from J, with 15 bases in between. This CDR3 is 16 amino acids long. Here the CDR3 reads CASSQERRGDIGELFF. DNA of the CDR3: TGCGCCAGCAGCCAAGAGCGGCGCGGGGACATCGGGGAGCTGTTTTTT.

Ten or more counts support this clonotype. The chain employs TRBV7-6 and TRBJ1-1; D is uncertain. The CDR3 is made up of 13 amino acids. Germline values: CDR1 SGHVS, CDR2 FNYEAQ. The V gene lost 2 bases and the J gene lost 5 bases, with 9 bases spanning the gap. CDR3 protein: CASSLYRETEAFF. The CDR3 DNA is TGTGCCAGCAGCTTATACCGGGAAACTGAAGCTTTCTTT.

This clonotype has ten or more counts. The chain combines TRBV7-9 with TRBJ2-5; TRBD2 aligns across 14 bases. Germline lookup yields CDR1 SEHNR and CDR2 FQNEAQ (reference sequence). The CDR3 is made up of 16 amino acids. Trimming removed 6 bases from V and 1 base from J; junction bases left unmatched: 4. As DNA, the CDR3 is TGTGCCAGCAGGCGGACTAGCGGGGGGACCCAAGAGACCCAGTACTTC. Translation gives CASRRTSGGTQETQYF.

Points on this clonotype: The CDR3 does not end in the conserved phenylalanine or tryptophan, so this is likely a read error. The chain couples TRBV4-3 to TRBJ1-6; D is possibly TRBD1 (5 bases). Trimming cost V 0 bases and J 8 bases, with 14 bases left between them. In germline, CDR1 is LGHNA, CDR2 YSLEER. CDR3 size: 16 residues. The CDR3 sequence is CASSQDRVAGYSPLHC. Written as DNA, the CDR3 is TGCGCCAGCAGCCAAGACAGGGTCGCGGGCTATTCACCCCTCCACTGT.

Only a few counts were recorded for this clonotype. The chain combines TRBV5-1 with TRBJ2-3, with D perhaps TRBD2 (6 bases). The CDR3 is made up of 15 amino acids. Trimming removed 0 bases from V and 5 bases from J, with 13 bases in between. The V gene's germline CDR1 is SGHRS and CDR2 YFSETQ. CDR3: CASSLASLARDTQYF. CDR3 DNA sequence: TGCGCCAGCAGCTTGGCTTCGCTAGCGAGAGATACGCAGTATTTT.

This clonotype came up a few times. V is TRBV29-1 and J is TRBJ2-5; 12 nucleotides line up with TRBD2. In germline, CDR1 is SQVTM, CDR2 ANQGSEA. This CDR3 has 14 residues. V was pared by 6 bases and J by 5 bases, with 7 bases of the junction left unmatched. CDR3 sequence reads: CSVAGLAGMETQYF. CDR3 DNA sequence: TGCAGCGTAGCTGGACTAGCGGGGATGGAGACCCAGTACTTC.

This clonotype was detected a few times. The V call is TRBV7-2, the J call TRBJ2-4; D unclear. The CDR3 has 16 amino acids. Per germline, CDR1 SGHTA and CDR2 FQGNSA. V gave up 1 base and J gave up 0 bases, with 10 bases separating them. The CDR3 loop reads CASSLESGLAKNIQYF. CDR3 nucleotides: TGTGCCAGCAGCTTAGAGTCAGGTCTAGCCAAAAACATTCAGTACTTC.

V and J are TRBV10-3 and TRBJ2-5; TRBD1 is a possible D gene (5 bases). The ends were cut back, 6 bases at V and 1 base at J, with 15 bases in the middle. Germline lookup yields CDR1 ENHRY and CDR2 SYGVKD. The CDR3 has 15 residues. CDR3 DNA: TGTGCCATCAGCAAAAAGACAGACCCCCAAGAGACCCAGTACTTC. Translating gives CAISKKTDPQETQYF.

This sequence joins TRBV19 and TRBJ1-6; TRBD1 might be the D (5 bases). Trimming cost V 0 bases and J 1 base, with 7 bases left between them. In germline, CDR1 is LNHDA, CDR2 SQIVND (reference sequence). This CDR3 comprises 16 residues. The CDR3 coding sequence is TGTGCCAGTAGTATAGACAGGGTTTCCTATAATTCACCCCTCCACTTT. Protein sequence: CASSIDRVSYNSPLHF. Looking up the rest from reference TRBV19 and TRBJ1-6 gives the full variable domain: DGGITQSPKYLFRKEGQNVTLSCEQNLNHDAMYWYRQDPGQGLRLIYYSQIVNDFQKGDIAEGYSVSREKKESFPLTVTSAQKNPTAFYLCASSIDRVSYNSPLHFGNGTRLTVT.

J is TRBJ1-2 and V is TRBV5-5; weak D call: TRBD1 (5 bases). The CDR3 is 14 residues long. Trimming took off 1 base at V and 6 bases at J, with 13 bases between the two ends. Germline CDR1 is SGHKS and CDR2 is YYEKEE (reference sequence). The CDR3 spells CASSLLLEGHGYTF. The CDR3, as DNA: TGTGCCAGCAGCTTGTTATTAGAGGGGCATGGCTACACCTTC.

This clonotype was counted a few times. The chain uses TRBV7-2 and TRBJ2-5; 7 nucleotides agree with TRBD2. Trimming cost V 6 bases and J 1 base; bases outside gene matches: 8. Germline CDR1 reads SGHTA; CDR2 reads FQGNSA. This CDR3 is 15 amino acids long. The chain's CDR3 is CASSSNSGSQETQYF. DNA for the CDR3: TGTGCCAGCAGTTCTAATAGCGGGTCCCAAGAGACCCAGTACTTC.

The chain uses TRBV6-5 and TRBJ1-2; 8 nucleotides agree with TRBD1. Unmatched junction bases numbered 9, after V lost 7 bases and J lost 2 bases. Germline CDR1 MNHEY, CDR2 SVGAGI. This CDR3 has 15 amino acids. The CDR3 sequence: CASKSGTGGNYGYTF. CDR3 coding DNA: TGTGCCAGCAAGAGCGGGACAGGCGGGAACTATGGCTACACCTTC.

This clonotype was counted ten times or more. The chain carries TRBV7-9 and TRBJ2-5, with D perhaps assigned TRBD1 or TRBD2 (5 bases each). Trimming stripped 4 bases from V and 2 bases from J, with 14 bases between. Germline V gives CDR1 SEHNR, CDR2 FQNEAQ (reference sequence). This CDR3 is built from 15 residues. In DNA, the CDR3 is TGTGCCAGCAGCTCCCCCCGGGACGATCAAGAGACCCAGTACTTC. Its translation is CASSSPRDDQETQYF.

CDR3: CASSIVGTSRNEQFF. CDR3 bases: TGTGCCAGTAGTATAGTGGGGACTAGCCGGAATGAGCAGTTCTTC. The genes are TRBV19 and TRBJ2-1; 9 positions match TRBD2. With V trimmed by 1 base and J by 7 bases, 5 bases remained unmatched. CDR1 LNHDA and CDR2 SQIVND come from the germline V gene (reference sequence). The CDR3 covers 15 residues.

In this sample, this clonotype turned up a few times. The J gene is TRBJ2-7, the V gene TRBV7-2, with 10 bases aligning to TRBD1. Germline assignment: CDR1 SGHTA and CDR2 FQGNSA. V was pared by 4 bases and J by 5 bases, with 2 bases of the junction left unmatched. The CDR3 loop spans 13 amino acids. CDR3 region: CASSWGQGNEQYF. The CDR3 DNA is TGTGCCAGCAGCTGGGGACAGGGGAACGAGCAGTACTTC.

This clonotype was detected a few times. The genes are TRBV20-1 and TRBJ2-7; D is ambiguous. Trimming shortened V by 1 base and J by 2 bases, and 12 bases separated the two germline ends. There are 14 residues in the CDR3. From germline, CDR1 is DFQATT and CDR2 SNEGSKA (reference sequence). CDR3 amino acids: CSARGFPGTYEQYF. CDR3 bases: TGCAGTGCTAGAGGATTCCCCGGCACCTACGAGCAGTACTTC.

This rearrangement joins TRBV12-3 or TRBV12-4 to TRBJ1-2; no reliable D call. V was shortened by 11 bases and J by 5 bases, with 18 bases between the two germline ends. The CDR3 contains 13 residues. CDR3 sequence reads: CAGTERALYGYTF. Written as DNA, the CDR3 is TGTGCCGGCACCGAAAGGGCTTTATATGGCTACACCTTC.

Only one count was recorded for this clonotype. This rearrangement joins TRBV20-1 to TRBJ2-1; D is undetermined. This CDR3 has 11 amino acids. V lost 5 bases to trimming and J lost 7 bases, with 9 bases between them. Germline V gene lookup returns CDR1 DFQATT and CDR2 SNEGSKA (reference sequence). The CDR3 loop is CSAEKSNEQFF. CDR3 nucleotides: TGCAGTGCTGAAAAATCGAATGAGCAGTTCTTC.

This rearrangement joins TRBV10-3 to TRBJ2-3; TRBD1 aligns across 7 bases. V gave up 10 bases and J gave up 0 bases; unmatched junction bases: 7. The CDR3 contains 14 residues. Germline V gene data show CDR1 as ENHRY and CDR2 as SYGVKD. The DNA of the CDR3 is TGTGCCACGAAGGGACAGAATAGCACAGATACGCAGTATTTT. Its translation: CATKGQNSTDTQYF.